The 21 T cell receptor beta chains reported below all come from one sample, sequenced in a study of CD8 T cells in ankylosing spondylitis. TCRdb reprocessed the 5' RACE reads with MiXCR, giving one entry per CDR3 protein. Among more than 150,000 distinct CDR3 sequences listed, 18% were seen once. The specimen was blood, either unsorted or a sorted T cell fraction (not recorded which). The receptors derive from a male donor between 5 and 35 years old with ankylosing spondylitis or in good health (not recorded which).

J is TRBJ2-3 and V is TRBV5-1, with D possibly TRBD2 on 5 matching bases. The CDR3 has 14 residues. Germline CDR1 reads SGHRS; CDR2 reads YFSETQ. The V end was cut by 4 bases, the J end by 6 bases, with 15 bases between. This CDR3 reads CASSLTPGSDTQYF. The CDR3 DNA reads TGCGCCAGCAGCCTGACGCCGGGGAGTGATACGCAGTATTTT.

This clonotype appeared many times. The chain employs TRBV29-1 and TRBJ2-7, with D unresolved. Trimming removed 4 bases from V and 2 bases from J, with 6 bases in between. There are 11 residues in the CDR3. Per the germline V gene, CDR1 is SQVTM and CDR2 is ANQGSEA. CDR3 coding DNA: TGCAGCGTTGCTGGGACCTACGAGCAGTACTTC. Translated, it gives CSVAGTYEQYF.

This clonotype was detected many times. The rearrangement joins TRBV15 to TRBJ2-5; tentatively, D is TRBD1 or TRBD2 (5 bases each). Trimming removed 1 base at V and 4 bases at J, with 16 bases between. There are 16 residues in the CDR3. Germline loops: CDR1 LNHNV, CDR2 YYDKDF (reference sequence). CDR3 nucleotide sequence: TGTGCCACCAGCAGAGTATCCGGTCTCGGGGCAGAGACCCAGTACTTC. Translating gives CATSRVSGLGAETQYF.

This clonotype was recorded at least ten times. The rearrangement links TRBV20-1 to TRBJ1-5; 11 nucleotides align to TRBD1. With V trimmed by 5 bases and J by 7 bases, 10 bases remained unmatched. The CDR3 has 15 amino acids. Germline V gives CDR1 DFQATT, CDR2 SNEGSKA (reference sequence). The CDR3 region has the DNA TGCAGTGCTTCTCGACGGACAGGGGGCGGACAGCCCCAGCATTTT. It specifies CSASRRTGGGQPQHF.

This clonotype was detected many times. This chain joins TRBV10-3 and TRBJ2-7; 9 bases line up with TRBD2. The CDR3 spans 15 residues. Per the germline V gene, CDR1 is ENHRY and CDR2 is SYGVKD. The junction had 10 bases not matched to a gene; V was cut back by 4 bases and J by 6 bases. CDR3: CAISASAGGPSEQYF. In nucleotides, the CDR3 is TGTGCCATCAGTGCTTCGGCGGGAGGGCCATCCGAGCAGTACTTC.

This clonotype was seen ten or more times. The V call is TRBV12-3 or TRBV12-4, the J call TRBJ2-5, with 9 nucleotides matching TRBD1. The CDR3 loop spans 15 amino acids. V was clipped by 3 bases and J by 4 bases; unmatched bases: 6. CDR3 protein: CASSLGTGMRETQYF. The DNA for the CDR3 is TGTGCCAGCAGTTTGGGGACAGGGATGAGAGAGACCCAGTACTTC.

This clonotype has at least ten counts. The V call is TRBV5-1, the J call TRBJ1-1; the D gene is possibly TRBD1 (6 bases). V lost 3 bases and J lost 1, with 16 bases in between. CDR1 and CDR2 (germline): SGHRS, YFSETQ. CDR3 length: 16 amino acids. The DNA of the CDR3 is TGCGCCAGCAGCTCCTTGCCCGGGACAACGAACACTGAAGCTTTCTTT. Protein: CASSSLPGTTNTEAFF.

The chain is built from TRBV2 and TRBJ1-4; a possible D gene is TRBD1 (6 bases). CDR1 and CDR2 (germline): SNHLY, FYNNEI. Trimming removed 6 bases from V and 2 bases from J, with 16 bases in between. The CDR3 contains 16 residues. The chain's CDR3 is CASSPLGGLTNEKLFF. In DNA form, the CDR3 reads TGTGCCAGCAGCCCCCTTGGGGGGCTCACTAATGAAAAACTGTTTTTT.

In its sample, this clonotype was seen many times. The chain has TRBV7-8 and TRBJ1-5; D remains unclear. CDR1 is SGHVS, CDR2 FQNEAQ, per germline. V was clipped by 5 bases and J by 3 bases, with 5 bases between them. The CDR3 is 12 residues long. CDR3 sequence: CASSPSNQPQHF. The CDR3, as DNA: TGTGCCAGCAGCCCGTCCAATCAGCCCCAGCATTTT.

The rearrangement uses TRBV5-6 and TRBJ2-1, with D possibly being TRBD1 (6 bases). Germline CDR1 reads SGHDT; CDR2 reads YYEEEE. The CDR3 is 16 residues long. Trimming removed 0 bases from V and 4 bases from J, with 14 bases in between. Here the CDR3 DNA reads TGTGCCAGCAGCTTGGTATCCTGGGGGCCTTACAATGAGCAGTTCTTC. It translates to CASSLVSWGPYNEQFF.

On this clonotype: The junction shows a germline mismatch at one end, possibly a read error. The CDR3 loop is CSVARDSGDGYPF. The CDR3 DNA reads TGCAGCGTTGCCCGGGACAGCGGTGATGGCTACCCCTTC. J is TRBJ1-2 and V is TRBV29-1; 7 nucleotides agree with TRBD1. CDR1 is SQVTM, CDR2 ANQGSEA, per germline. The CDR3 totals 13 residues.

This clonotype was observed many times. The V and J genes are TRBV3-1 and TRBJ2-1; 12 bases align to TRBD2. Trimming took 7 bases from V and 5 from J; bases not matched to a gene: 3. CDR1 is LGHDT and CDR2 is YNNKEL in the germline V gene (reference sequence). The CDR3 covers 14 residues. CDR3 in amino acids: CASTTSGRNNEQFF. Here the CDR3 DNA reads TGTGCCAGCACCACTAGCGGGAGGAACAATGAGCAGTTCTTC.

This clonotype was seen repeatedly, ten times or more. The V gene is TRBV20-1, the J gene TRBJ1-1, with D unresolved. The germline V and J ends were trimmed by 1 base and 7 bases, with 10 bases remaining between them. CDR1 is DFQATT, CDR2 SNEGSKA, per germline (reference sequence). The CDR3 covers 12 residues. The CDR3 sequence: CSARGWQFEAFF. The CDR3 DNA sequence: TGCAGTGCTAGAGGTTGGCAGTTTGAAGCTTTCTTT.

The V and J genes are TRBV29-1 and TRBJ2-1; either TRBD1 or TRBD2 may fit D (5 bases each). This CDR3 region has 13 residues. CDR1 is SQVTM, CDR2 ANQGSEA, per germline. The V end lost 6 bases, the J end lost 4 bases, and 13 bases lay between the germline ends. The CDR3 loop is CSVGQGEYNEQFF. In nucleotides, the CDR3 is TGCAGCGTCGGACAAGGGGAGTACAATGAGCAGTTCTTC.

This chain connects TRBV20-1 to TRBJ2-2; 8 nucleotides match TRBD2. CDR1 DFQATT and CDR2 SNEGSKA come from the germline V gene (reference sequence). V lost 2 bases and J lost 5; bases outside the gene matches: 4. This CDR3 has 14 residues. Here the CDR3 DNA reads TGCAGTGCTAGACGAGGACTAGCAACCGGGGAGCTGTTTTTT. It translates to CSARRGLATGELFF.

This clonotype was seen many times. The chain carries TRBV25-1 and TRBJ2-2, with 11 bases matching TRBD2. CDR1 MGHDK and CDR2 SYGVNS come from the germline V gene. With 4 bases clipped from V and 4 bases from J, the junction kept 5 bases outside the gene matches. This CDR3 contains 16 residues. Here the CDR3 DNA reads TGTGCCAGCAGTGGAACTAGCGGGAGTTCCACCGGGGAGCTGTTTTTT. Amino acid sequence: CASSGTSGSSTGELFF.

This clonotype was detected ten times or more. The CDR3 region has the DNA TGTGCCAGCAGTTTTTTTAGCGGGAGAGCCGGAAATAGCACAGATACGCAGTATTTT. Protein sequence: CASSFFSGRAGNSTDTQYF. The chain is built from TRBV28 and TRBJ2-3; 9 bases agree with TRBD2. The CDR3 has 19 residues. Unmatched junction bases numbered 13, after V lost 3 bases and J lost 0 bases. Germline V gives CDR1 MDHEN, CDR2 SYDVKM.

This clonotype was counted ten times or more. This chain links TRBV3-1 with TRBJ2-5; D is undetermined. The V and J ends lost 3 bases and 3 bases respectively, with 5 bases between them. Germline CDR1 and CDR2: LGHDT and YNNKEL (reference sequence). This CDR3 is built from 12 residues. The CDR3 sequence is CASSHSEETQYF. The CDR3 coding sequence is TGTGCCAGCAGCCATTCCGAAGAGACCCAGTACTTC.

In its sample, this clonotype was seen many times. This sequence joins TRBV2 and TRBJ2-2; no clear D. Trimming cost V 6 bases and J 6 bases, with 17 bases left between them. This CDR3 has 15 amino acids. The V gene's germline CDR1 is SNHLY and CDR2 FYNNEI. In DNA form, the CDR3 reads TGTGCCAGCAGACAGATACGATCCGCCGCCGGGGAGCTGTTTTTT. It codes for CASRQIRSAAGELFF. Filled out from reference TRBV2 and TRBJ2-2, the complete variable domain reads EPEVTQTPSHQVTQMGQEVILRCVPISNHLYFYWYRQILGQKVEFLVSFYNNEISEKSEIFDDQFSVERPDGSNFTLKIRSTKLEDSAMYFCASRQIRSAAGELFFGEGSRLTVL.

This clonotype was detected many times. Here the CDR3 DNA reads TGTGCCAGCAGCTTACCCCTACTAGCGGGAGGCACAGATACGCAGTATTTT. Protein: CASSLPLLAGGTDTQYF. The V call is TRBV7-9, the J call TRBJ2-3; TRBD2 matches at 11 bases. CDR3 size: 17 residues. Per germline, CDR1 SEHNR and CDR2 FQNEAQ (reference sequence). V shed 2 bases and J 1 base; nucleotides not matched to a gene: 5.

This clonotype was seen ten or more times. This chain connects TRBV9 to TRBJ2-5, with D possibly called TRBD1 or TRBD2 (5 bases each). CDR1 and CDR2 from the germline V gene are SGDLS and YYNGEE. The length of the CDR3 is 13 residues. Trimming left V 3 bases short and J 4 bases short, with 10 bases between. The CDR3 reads CASSEAGRETQYF. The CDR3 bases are TGTGCCAGCAGCGAAGCAGGGAGAGAGACCCAGTACTTC.